This record covers a single T cell receptor (beta chain). Antigen: not known. These data belong to a study of OX40 agonist ivuxolimab in advanced cancers. Overall study: Each patient was given ivuxolimab into a vein every 2 weeks, at 0.01 to 10 mg/kg.

Clones were sequenced by immunoSEQ multiplex PCR, and TCRdb holds only the in-frame ones, with some missing. The sample holds over 70,000 clones, approximately 91% seen once. CDR1 and CDR2 (germline): SGHNT, YYREEE (reference sequence). CDR3 length equals 14 residues. Trimming removed 0 bases at V and 5 bases at J, with 12 bases between. Study-wide points: Some nonresponders likewise displayed low normalized T-cell clonal expansion.

This receptor was identified in an adult with an advanced solid tumor such as melanoma, head and neck, liver or kidney cancer. The sample was CD4+ or CD8+ T cells sorted from blood, taken in a trial of the OX40 agonist ivuxolimab. The V gene is TRBV5-4, the J gene TRBJ2-7, with D possibly TRBD1 on 6 matching bases. In DNA form, the CDR3 reads TGTGCCAGCAGCTTGGAACAGGGTAGTCACGAGCAGTACTTC. Residues: CASSLEQGSHEQYF.